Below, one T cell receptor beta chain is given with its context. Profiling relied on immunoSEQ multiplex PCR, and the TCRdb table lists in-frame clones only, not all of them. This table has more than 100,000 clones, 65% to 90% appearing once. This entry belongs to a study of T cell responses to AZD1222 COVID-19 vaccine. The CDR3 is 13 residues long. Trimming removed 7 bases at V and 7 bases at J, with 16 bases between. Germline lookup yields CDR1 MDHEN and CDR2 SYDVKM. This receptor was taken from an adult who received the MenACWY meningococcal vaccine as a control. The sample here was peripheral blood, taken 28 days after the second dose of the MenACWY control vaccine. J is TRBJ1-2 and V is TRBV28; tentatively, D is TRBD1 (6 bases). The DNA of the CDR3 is TGTGCCAGCATCCTAGGGGGGGCGGGTGGCTACACCTTC. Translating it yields CASILGGAGGYTF.